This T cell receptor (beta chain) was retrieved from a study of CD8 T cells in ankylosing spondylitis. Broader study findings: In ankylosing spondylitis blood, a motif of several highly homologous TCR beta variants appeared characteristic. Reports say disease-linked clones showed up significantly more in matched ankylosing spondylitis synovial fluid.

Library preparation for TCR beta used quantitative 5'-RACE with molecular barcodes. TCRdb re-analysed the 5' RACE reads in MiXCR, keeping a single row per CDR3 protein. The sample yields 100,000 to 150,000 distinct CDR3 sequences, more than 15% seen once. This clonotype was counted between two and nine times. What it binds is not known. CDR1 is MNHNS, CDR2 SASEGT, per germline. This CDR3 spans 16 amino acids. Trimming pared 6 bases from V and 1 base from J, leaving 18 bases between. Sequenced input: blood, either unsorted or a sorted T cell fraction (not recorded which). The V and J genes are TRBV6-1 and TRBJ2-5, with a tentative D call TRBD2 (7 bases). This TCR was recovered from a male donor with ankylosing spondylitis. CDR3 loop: CASSELGGGPQETQYF. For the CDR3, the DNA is TGTGCCAGCAGCGAACTTGGGGGGGGGCCCCAAGAGACCCAGTACTTC.